This TCR delta chain was recorded in a study of γδ T cells in repeated Plasmodium falciparum infection (dated by TCRdb to the early 2020s). For the study in its entirety: Malian children exposed to intense seasonal malaria transmission were enrolled in the natural-infection arm and compared with Australian children matched for age and gender. Roughly 5 malaria-naive U.S. adults underwent four controlled human malaria infections by bites from P. falciparum NF54-infected Anopheles stephensi mosquitoes over around 590 days. Samples from controlled-infection subjects were taken at baseline, right before selected infections, and 21 days after each infection. Malian gammadelta TCR repertoires were analysed cross-sectionally during no-transmission periods and were analysed longitudinally across acute febrile malaria episodes. In the study, the shaping of the human gammadelta T cell repertoire by repeated Plasmodium falciparum infection was examined using natural infection in Mali and controlled human malaria infection. General findings and caveats noted by the study authors: Analysis of inter-individual variability in gammadelta T cell responses was limited by the small size of the controlled-infection cohort. The Malian cohort came from a small rural village of predominantly one ethnic group, limiting generalizability.

In this sample, this clone turned up many times. Its antigen specificity is not known. A read error likely explains why the TCRdb protein, taken from a much larger clone, differs from this DNA's translation at residue 14; the protein shown is translated from the DNA. Receptor libraries were prepared by multiplex PCR. Data came from an Illumina MiSeq. Each sorted gammadelta T cell sample was sequenced for both the TCR gamma (TRG) and TCR delta (TRD) chains. As for the original processing: The repertoire analyses drew on clonotype tree plots, the accumulated frequency of the top 20 clonotypes, and diversity index (DI) and D75 metrics. Clone calls in TCRdb were regenerated from the public reads with CATT, after which identical DNA sequences shared one row. It is TCRdb's table, rather than the study itself, that gives the V and J calls and clone size. A total of approximately 53,000 delta-chain clones appear in this sample, approximately 1.5% of them only once. 15% of the sample lies in the top ten.

Sequencing was done on a sample of gamma-delta T cells from blood. This TCR derives from a pool of human donors (malaria-infected and uninfected, not separated).

CDR3 protein: CALGDPSPFGRGYADKLIF. Read as DNA, the sequence is TGTGCTCTTGGGGACCCAAGTCCCTTCGGGAGGGGGTACGCCGATAAACTCATCTTT. Recombination joined TRDV1 with TRDJ1; the D gene is possibly TRDD2 or TRDD3, with 5 bases matching each. Taken from the germline V gene, the CDR1 and CDR2 loops are TSWWSYY and QGS. V and J are truncated by 3 bases and 3 bases respectively, leaving an intervening sequence of 26 bases. The CDR3 measures 19 amino acids from cysteine to phenylalanine. Solely the CDR3 DNA is kept, with 57 bases framed from the first base.